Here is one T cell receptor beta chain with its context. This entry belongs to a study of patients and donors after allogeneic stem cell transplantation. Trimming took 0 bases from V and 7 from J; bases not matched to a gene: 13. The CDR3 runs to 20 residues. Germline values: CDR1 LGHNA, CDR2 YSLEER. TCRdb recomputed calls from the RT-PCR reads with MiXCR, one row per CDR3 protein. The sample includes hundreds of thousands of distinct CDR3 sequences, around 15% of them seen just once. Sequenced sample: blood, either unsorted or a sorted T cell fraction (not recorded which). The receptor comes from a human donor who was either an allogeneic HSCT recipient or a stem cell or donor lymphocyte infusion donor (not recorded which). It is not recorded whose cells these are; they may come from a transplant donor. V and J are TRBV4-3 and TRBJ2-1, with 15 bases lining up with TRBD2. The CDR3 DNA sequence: TGCGCCAGCAGCCAAGATCTATGGACTAGCGGGGGGGAAGTGAGAAATGAGCAGTTCTTC. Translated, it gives CASSQDLWTSGGEVRNEQFF.